This is a list of T cell receptor beta chains from one sample in a study of cytomegalovirus exposure and HLA in healthy donors. The assay was immunoSEQ multiplex PCR, and TCRdb's table has in-frame clones only and misses some. This table holds 150,000 to 200,000 clones, about 80% found once. Specimen: PBMCs. The receptors shown here come from a young man in good health and CMV-seropositive. The CDR3 runs from the conserved cysteine through the conserved F or W. D genes are given only for firm matches. Size tells how often a clone was seen (once, few, many) or the class of an expanded clone, and some rows leave it out.

>TRBV19|TRBJ1-1|NA|TRBD1
TGTGCCAGTAGTATAGTCCCGGGACAGGGAAACACTGAAGCTTTCTTT
CASSIVPGQGNTEAFF
>TRBV27|TRBJ1-2|NA|NA
TGTGCCAGCACGCGGTGGCAGGGAGGTATGGGCTACACCTTC
CASTRWQGGMGYTF
>TRBV11-2|TRBJ2-7|NA|NA
TGTGCCAGCAGCCCAGGGTCCTCCTACGAGCAGTACTTC
CASSPGSSYEQYF
>TRBV7-8|TRBJ1-1|NA|NA
TGTGCCAGCAGCTTAGCCGTGGGGGGGAACACTGAAGCTTTCTTT
CASSLAVGGNTEAFF
>TRBV6-4|TRBJ2-1|NA|TRBD1
TGTGCCAGCAGTGAAAGGACAGGGGTGAATGAGCAGTTCTTC
CASSERTGVNEQFF
>TRBV27|TRBJ2-7|NA|NA
TGTGCCAGCAGTTTATCGGCAGATACCTACGAGCAGTACTTC
CASSLSADTYEQYF
>TRBV6-1|TRBJ2-4|NA|NA
TGTGCCAGCACCACCCCGGGGGTAGCCAAAAACATTCAGTACTTC
CASTTPGVAKNIQYF
>TRBV5-6|TRBJ2-1|NA|NA
TGTGCCAGCACCGCATCAGGGTATGAGCAGTTCTTC
CASTASGYEQFF
>TRBV28|TRBJ1-5|NA|TRBD1
TGTGCCAGCACCCCGGGACAGGGGTTCCCCAATCAGCCCCAGCATTTT
CASTPGQGFPNQPQHF
>TRBV5-6|TRBJ2-1|NA|TRBD2
TGTGCCAGCAGCTTGGGGCTGGGGGGGATTGGCTCCTACAATGAGCAGTTCTTC
CASSLGLGGIGSYNEQFF
>TRBV6-1|TRBJ2-1|NA|NA
TGTGCCAGAGCGGTGGTGGGACAAGGGAATGAGCAGTTCTTC
CARAVVGQGNEQFF
>TRBV7-9|TRBJ2-7|NA|TRBD2
TGTGCCAGCAGCTTAACTAGCGGGAAGGTCTACGAGCAGTACTTC
CASSLTSGKVYEQYF
>TRBV7-6|TRBJ2-3|NA|NA
TGTGCCAGCAGCCCCGGGTTCGGTACGCAGTATTTT
CASSPGFGTQYF
>TRBV7-2|TRBJ2-3|NA|NA
TGTGCCAGCAGCCTCGGTGGGGGCAAAGATACGCAGTATTTT
CASSLGGGKDTQYF
>TRBV10-3|TRBJ2-3|NA|NA
TGTGCCACGACCCGGGACACAGATACGCAGTATTTT
CATTRDTDTQYF
>TRBV5-4|TRBJ2-1|NA|NA
TGTGCCAGCAGCTCCGTGAGGACAGTTAATTACAATGAGCAGTTCTTC
CASSSVRTVNYNEQFF
>TRBV6-5|TRBJ2-7|NA|TRBD2
TGTGCCAGCAGTTCAAGCGGGGGCTACTCCTACGAGCAGTACTTC
CASSSSGGYSYEQYF
>TRBV11-2|TRBJ2-3|few|TRBD2
TGTGCCAGCAGCTTAGATTCGCGGACTAGCGGGAGGGGAAATACGCAGTATTTT
CASSLDSRTSGRGNTQYF
>TRBV27|TRBJ2-5|NA|NA
TGTGCCAGCAGTAGGGGAACAGGTGGGACCCAGTACTTC
CASSRGTGGTQYF
>TRBV27|TRBJ2-7|NA|TRBD1
TGTGCCAGCAGCCCGACAGGGCCTAGCGAGCAGTACTTC
CASSPTGPSEQYF
>TRBV12-5|TRBJ2-7|NA|NA
TGTGCTAGTGGACATGACTTAACCCCGGACTACGAGCAGTACTTC
CASGHDLTPDYEQYF
>TRBV14|TRBJ2-7|NA|NA
TGTGCCAGCAGCCCTCAGGCGGGGGCGCCTGGCGAGCAGTACTTC
CASSPQAGAPGEQYF
>TRBV19|TRBJ2-4|NA|NA
TGTGCCAGTAGTATTGCAGGGTCTAACAAAAACATTCAGTACTTC
CASSIAGSNKNIQYF
>TRBV11-2|TRBJ2-1|NA|TRBD1
TGTGCCAGCAGCCCCCGCGTCGGGCGCCGGACAGGCTCCTACAATGAGCAGTTCTTC
CASSPRVGRRTGSYNEQFF
>TRBV9|TRBJ2-2|NA|TRBD1
TGTGCCAGCAGCGTAGCAGGGACAGGGAATGTGGGGGAGCTGTTTTTT
CASSVAGTGNVGELFF
>TRBV7-9|TRBJ2-5|NA|TRBD1
TGTTCCAGCTCTCATCAGACAGGGGAAGAGACCCAGTACTTC
CSSSHQTGEETQYF
>TRBV19|TRBJ2-5|NA|TRBD2
TGTGCCAGTAACGGGGGCGGGAGGGGAGAGACCCAGTACTTC
CASNGGGRGETQYF
>TRBV6-5|TRBJ1-4|NA|NA
TGTGCCAGCAGTTACGCAGGGTCTAGACTAGGAAAACTGTTTTTT
CASSYAGSRLGKLFF
>TRBV5-1|TRBJ2-5|NA|NA
TGCGCCAGCAGCTTGGAGCCAGGGGTGGGTAAGACCCAGTACTTC
CASSLEPGVGKTQYF
>TRBV28|TRBJ2-1|NA|TRBD2
TGTGCCAGCAGTTTCGCGGGGGGAGAGAATGAGCAGTTCTTC
CASSFAGGENEQFF
>TRBV7-9|TRBJ2-7|few|NA
TGTGCCAGCAGCTCGAGCTTGGGAGCTATTGGCTACGAGCAGTACTTC
CASSSSLGAIGYEQYF
>TRBV10-2|TRBJ1-5|NA|NA
TGCGCCAGCAGTGAGTCAACCCGCGGGCAGCCCCAGCATTTT
CASSESTRGQPQHF
>TRBV28|TRBJ2-7|NA|TRBD2
TGTGCCAGCAGTTTACGGGGGGACGGCCTGTGGGAGCAGTACTTC
CASSLRGDGLWEQYF
>TRBV19|TRBJ2-7|NA|NA
TGTGCCAGTAGTCCGGGTTTAGCGTCCGAGCAGTACTTC
CASSPGLASEQYF
>TRBV19|TRBJ1-3|NA|TRBD1
TGTGCCAGTACCCGGGACAGGGCTGGAAACACCATATATTTT
CASTRDRAGNTIYF
>TRBV11-3|TRBJ2-3|NA|TRBD2
TGTGCCAGCAGCCCCGGTGCTAGCGGGTTGGGAGATACGCAGTATTTT
CASSPGASGLGDTQYF
>TRBV6-6|TRBJ2-1|NA|TRBD1
TGTGCCAGCAGTTCCTTCCGGGACAGGGCCTACAATGAGCAGTTCTTC
CASSSFRDRAYNEQFF
>TRBV2|TRBJ2-5|once|TRBD1
TGTGCCAGCAGTGCGCGGGGGACAGGGGTTCGGGTTGCGGGAGAGACCCAGTACTTC
CASSARGTGVRVAGETQYF
>TRBV28|TRBJ1-1|NA|NA
TGTGCCAGCAGTTTAGGCGGACAGCTAGGAGCTTTCTTT
CASSLGGQLGAFF
>TRBV2|TRBJ1-5|NA|NA
TGTGCCAGCAGTGAAGACGCAGGGGCAGGCTATGGCAATCAGCCCCAGCATTTT
CASSEDAGAGYGNQPQHF
>TRBV7-9|TRBJ1-2|NA|NA
TGTGCCAGCAGCCCGGGTTCGGGGGGCGCGGACTATGGCTACACCTTC
CASSPGSGGADYGYTF
>TRBV7-9|TRBJ2-7|NA|NA
TGTGCCAGCAGCTCGACCTTGACAGCCCTTACCTACGAGCAGTACTTC
CASSSTLTALTYEQYF
>TRBV29-1|TRBJ2-7|NA|NA
TGCAGTGCCGGGGACTACGAGCAGTACTTC
CSAGDYEQYF
>TRBV2|TRBJ1-2|NA|TRBD1
TGTGCCAGCAGTGCAGAACAGGGGATCTATGGCTACACCTTC
CASSAEQGIYGYTF
>TRBV11-2|TRBJ2-7|NA|TRBD2
TGTGCCAGCAGCTTAGGGTTCACTAGCGGGGGATACGAGCAGTACTTC
CASSLGFTSGGYEQYF
>TRBV7-9|TRBJ2-5|NA|NA
TGTGCCAGCAGCTTAGGTACGCGAGAGACCCAGTACTTC
CASSLGTRETQYF
>TRBV5-4|TRBJ1-2|few|NA
TGTGCCAGCAGCTTGCATCGGGGTTGGGACTATGGCTACACCTTC
CASSLHRGWDYGYTF
>TRBV9|TRBJ1-3|NA|TRBD1
TGTGCCAGCAGCGAACTGGACAGGGATCGTAACACCATATATTTT
CASSELDRDRNTIYF
>TRBV6-4|TRBJ2-1|once|NA
TGTGCCAGCAGTGACTCAATCGGGGAGGGGGGCAATGAGCAGTTCTTC
CASSDSIGEGGNEQFF
>TRBV7-2|TRBJ2-3|NA|NA
TGTGCCAGCAGCTATAGCTTGCGGGGCACAGATACGCAGTATTTT
CASSYSLRGTDTQYF
>TRBV4-1|TRBJ1-1|NA|NA
TGCGCCAGCAGCCAACTCTACGGGGTTCCTGAAGCTTTCTTT
CASSQLYGVPEAFF
>TRBV7-8|TRBJ1-1|NA|TRBD1
TGTGCCAGCAGCTTAACCAGGGGGCGAGGGACTGAAGCTTTCTTT
CASSLTRGRGTEAFF
>TRBV5-5|TRBJ2-3|NA|NA
TGTGCCAGCAGCTTAACGACAGCCACAGATACGCAGTATTTT
CASSLTTATDTQYF
>TRBV28|TRBJ1-2|NA|TRBD1
TGTGCCAGCGACGGGCGAAGACAGGGGGAAGAAGGAGGCTACACCTTC
CASDGRRQGEEGGYTF
>TRBV7-9|TRBJ2-3|NA|TRBD1
TGTTCCATCGCTAGGGGGCAGCCTAGCACAGATACGCAGTATTTT
CSIARGQPSTDTQYF
>TRBV5-1|TRBJ1-4|NA|NA
TGCGCCAGCAGCTTGGCGAGAAATGAAAAACTGTTTTTT
CASSLARNEKLFF